This T cell receptor beta chain stems from a study of cytomegalovirus exposure and HLA in healthy donors. The study ran its PCR with 60 Vbeta and 13 Jbeta primers. Using immunoSEQ multiplex PCR, the repertoire was profiled, and TCRdb retains in-frame clones only, with some absent. The table has about 160,000 clones, around four fifths seen once; the top ten hold around 1.9%. Per the germline V gene, CDR1 is SGHVS and CDR2 is FQNEAQ. J was trimmed by 0 bases and V by 1 base; bases with no gene match: 6. The CDR3 covers 16 residues. This clone has just a few counts. The origin of this receptor is a man aged 18 to 35 in good health and CMV-seronegative. Sequenced: PBMCs. The chain recombines TRBV7-8 with TRBJ2-7; 7 bases are a match to TRBD2. CDR3 protein: CASSLGWGTNSYEQYF. Written as DNA, the CDR3 is TGTGCCAGCAGCTTAGGATGGGGGACTAACTCCTACGAGCAGTACTTC.